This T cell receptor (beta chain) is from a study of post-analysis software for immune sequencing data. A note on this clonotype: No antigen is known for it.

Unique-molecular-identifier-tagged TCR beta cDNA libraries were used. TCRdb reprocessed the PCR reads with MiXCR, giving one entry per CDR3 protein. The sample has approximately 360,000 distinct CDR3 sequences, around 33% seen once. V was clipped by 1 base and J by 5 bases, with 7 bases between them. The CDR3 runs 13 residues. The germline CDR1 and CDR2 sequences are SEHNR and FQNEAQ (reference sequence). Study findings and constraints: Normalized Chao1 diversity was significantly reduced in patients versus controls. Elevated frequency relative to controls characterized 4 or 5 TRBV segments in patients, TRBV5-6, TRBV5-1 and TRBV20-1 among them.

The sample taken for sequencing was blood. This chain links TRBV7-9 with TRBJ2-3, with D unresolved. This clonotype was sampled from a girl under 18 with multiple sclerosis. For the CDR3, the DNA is TGTGCCAGCAGCTTAGATGGAGTAGATACGCAGTATTTT. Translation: CASSLDGVDTQYF.